This T cell receptor beta chain stems from a study of cytomegalovirus exposure and HLA in healthy donors. Study findings and constraints: In an earlier analysis, in approximately 630 donors, most V segments appeared productive either ~87% or ~30% of the time.

As to this clone: Its antigen is still unknown.

After removal of 4 bases from V and 4 bases from J, the junction contained 16 bases not matched to a gene. The CDR3 has 18 amino acids. Germline V lookup: CDR1 MDHEN, CDR2 SYDVKM. PCR was performed using 60 Vbeta and 13 Jbeta primers. Profiled with immunoSEQ multiplex PCR; TCRdb holds only in-frame clones, not every one. The data show roughly 190,000 clones, approximately 78% seen once. Input material: PBMCs. The chain uses TRBV28 and TRBJ1-1; 9 nucleotides align to TRBD1. The clonotype comes from a woman aged 18-29 years in good health and CMV-seronegative. CDR3 residues: CASSSRTGANTLTTEAFF. The CDR3 nucleotides read TGTGCCAGCAGTTCCCGGACAGGGGCCAATACTCTGACCACTGAAGCTTTCTTT.